The rows below give T cell receptor beta chains drawn from one sample of a study of cytomegalovirus exposure and HLA in healthy donors. Sequencing used immunoSEQ multiplex PCR; TCRdb keeps in-frame clones, though not all of them. The profile shows more than 150,000 clones, around 78% of them singletons. Sample: PBMCs. These TCRs come from a man aged 40-49 years in good health and CMV-seronegative. Both conserved end residues are part of each CDR3. The D gene is left open where the match is weak. Clone size is shown for a subset of rows, as once, few, many or a class of expanded clone.

clone size	D gene	J gene	V gene	CDR3 DNA	CDR3 protein
NA	TRBD2	TRBJ2-1	TRBV6-1	TGTGCCAGCAGTGTACTAGCGGAGCAGTTCTTC	CASSVLAEQFF
NA	TRBD2	TRBJ2-1	TRBV19	TGTGCCAGTAGCCCCGGACTAGCGGGGATGGGGTTCTTC	CASSPGLAGMGFF
NA	TRBD1	TRBJ2-7	TRBV5-1	TGCGCCAGCAGCTTTGGGGACAGCCGGAACTACGAGCAGTACTTC	CASSFGDSRNYEQYF
NA	TRBD1	TRBJ2-3	TRBV5-1	TGCGCCAGCAGCATAACCGGGACAGGGGATACGCAGTATTTT	CASSITGTGDTQYF
NA	TRBD1	TRBJ2-1	TRBV9	TGTGCCAGCAGCGTAGCTGTGGGACAGGGGATAAGCAATGAGCAGTTCTTC	CASSVAVGQGISNEQFF
NA	TRBD2	TRBJ2-7	TRBV2	TGTGCCAGCAATAGCGGGAATATTCCCTACGAGCAGTACTTC	CASNSGNIPYEQYF
NA	TRBD1	TRBJ2-7	TRBV5-1	TGCGCCAGCAGCTTGGCCCGAGGGGGCCTTTACGAGCAGTACTTC	CASSLARGGLYEQYF
few	NA	TRBJ2-1	TRBV4-2	TGTGCCAGCAGCCCCCAGGCTGATAACAATGAGCAGTTCTTC	CASSPQADNNEQFF
NA	NA	TRBJ2-3	TRBV5-1	TGCGCCAGCAGCTTGACAGGGATTACGCAGTATTTT	CASSLTGITQYF
few	NA	TRBJ1-5	TRBV6-1	TGTGCCAGCAGCCGGGACATTTATAGCAATCAGCCCCAGCATTTT	CASSRDIYSNQPQHF
NA	NA	TRBJ1-1	TRBV7-9	TGTGCCAGCACCGAAAGAGATGGGAGGCTCACTGAAGCTTTCTTT	CASTERDGRLTEAFF
NA	NA	TRBJ1-1	TRBV5-1	TGCGCCAGCAGCGAACAGGGTAACACTGAAGCTTTCTTT	CASSEQGNTEAFF
NA	TRBD1	TRBJ2-2	TRBV5-1	TGCGCCAGCAGCCCGGGACAGGTGATGGGCACCGGGGAGCTGTTTTTT	CASSPGQVMGTGELFF
NA	TRBD1	TRBJ1-2	TRBV2	TGTGCCAGCAGAGGGGACAGCTCCACTTATGGCTACACCTTC	CASRGDSSTYGYTF